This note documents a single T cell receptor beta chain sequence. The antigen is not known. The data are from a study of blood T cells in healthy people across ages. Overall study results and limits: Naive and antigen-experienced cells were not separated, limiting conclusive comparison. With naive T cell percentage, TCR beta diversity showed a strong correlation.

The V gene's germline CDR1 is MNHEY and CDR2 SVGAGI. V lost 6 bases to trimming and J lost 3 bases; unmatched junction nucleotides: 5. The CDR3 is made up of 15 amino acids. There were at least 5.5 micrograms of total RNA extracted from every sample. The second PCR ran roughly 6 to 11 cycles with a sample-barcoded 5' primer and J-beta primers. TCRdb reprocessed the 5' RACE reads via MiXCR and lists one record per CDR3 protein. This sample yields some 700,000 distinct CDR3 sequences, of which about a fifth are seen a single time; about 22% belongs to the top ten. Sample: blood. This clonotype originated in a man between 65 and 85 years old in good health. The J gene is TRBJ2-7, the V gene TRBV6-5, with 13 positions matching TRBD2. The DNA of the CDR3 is TGTGCCAGCAGACCGACTAGCGGGGGGATCTACGAGCAGTACTTC. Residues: CASRPTSGGIYEQYF.